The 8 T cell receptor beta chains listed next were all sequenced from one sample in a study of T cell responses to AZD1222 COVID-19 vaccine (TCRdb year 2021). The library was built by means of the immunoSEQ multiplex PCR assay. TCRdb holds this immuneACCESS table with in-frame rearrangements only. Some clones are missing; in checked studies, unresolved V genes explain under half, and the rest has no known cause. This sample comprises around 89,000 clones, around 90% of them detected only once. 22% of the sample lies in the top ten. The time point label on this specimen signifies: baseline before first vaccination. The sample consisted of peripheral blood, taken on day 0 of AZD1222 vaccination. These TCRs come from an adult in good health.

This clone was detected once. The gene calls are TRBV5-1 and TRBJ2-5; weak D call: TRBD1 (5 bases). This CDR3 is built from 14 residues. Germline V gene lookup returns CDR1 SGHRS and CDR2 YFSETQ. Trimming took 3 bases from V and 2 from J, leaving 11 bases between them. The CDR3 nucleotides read TGCGCCAGCAGCTCCGCTAGGGGACAAGAGACCCAGTACTTC. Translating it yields CASSSARGQETQYF.

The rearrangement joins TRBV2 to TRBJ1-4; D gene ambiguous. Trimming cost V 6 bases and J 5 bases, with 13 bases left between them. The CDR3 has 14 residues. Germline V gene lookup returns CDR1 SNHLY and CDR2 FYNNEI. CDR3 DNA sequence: TGTGCCAGCAGCGACGTGGTCCCCAATGAAAAACTGTTTTTT. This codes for CASSDVVPNEKLFF.

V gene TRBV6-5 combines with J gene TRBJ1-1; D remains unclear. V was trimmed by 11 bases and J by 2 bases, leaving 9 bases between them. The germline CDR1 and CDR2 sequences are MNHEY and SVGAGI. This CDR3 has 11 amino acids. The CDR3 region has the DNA TGTGCCGGCGGCACCAACACTGAAGCTTTCTTT. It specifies CAGGTNTEAFF.

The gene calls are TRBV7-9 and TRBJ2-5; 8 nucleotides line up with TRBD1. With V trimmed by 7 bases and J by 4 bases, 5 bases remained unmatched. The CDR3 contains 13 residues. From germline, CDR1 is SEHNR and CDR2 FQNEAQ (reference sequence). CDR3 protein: CASIGQGRETQYF. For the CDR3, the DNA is TGTGCCAGCATCGGACAGGGACGAGAGACCCAGTACTTC.

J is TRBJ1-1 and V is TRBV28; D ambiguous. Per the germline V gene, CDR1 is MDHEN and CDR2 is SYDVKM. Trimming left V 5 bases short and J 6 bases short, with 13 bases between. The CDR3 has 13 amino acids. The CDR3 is CASSLTRGPEAFF. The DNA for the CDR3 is TGTGCCAGCAGTCTAACTAGAGGTCCTGAAGCTTTCTTT.

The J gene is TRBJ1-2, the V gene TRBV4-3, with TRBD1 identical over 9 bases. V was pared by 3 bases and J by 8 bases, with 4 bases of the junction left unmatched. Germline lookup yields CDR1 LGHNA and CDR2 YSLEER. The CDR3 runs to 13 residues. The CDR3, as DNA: TGCGCCAGCAGCCAGGCGACAGGGGGAGGCTACACCTTC. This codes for CASSQATGGGYTF.

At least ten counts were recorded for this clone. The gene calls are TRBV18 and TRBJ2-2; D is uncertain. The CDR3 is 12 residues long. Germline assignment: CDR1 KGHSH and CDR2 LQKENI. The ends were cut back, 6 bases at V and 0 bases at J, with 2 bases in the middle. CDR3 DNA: TGTGCCAGCTCTGCGAACACCGGGGAGCTGTTTTTT. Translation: CASSANTGELFF. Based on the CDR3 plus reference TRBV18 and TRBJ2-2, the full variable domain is NAGVMQNPRHLVRRRGQEARLRCSPMKGHSHVYWYRQLPEEGLKFMVYLQKENIIDESGMPKERFSAEFPKEGPSILRIQQVVRGDSAAYFCASSANTGELFFGEGSRLTVL.

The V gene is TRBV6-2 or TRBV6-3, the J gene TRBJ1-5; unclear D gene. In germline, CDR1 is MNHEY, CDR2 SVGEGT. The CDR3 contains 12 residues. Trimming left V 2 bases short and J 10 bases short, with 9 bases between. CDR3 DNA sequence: TGTGCCAGCAGTTACCCCCGTGGCCCCCAGCATTTT. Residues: CASSYPRGPQHF.